Shown below are 20 T cell receptor beta chains from a single sample sequenced in a study of blood T cell repertoires in COVID-19 (dated by TCRdb to the early 2020s). Libraries came from the immunoSEQ multiplex PCR assay. Drawn from immuneACCESS, this table holds only the in-frame rearrangements with V and J called that TCRdb kept. Clones are partly lost; checked studies trace under half to an unresolved V gene and leave the rest unexplained. In all, the sample holds 250,000 to 300,000 clones, and roughly nine tenths of those were seen once. 1.9% of the sample is in the top ten clones. Sequencing input: PBMCs or T cells enriched from blood (not recorded which). The receptors were sampled from a woman aged 55-70 years who had recovered from COVID-19.

The chain has TRBV30 and TRBJ1-5; D may be TRBD1 (6 bases). Germline V gene lookup returns CDR1 GTSNPN and CDR2 SVGIG (reference sequence). There are 15 residues in the CDR3. The ends were cut back, 0 bases at V and 1 base at J, with 10 bases in the middle. In DNA, the CDR3 is TGTGCCTGGAGTGTCCAGGGGAACAGCAATCAGCCCCAGCATTTT. Amino acid sequence: CAWSVQGNSNQPQHF.

V is TRBV10-1 and J is TRBJ2-5; TRBD2 might be the D (6 bases). V shed 0 bases and J shed 1 base, with 12 bases lying between them. This CDR3 region has 16 residues. From germline, CDR1 is WNHNN and CDR2 SYGVQD (reference sequence). The CDR3 DNA sequence: TGCGCCAGCAGTGAGTCTCGCGGGGACCTCCAAGAGACCCAGTACTTC. Amino acid sequence: CASSESRGDLQETQYF.

The J gene is TRBJ1-5, the V gene TRBV5-1; 7 bases agree with TRBD1. V gave up 0 bases and J gave up 1 base; unmatched junction bases: 7. From germline, CDR1 is SGHRS and CDR2 YFSETQ. CDR3 length equals 17 residues. CDR3 loop: CASSLGSGGGSNQPQHF. For the CDR3, the DNA is TGCGCCAGCAGCTTGGGGTCAGGGGGAGGAAGCAATCAGCCCCAGCATTTT. Based on the CDR3 plus reference TRBV5-1 and TRBJ1-5, the full variable domain is KAGVTQTPRYLIKTRGQQVTLSCSPISGHRSVSWYQQTPGQGLQFLFEYFSETQRNKGNFPGRFSGRQFSNSRSEMNVSTLELGDSALYLCASSLGSGGGSNQPQHFGDGTRLSIL.

The CDR3 nucleotides are TGCGCCAGCAGCTCTAGGACTAGCGGGTTAGCAGATACGCAGTATTTT. Its translation is CASSSRTSGLADTQYF. This chain uses TRBV5-1 with TRBJ2-3; 11 bases agree with TRBD2. Germline CDR1 is SGHRS and CDR2 is YFSETQ. The CDR3 spans 16 residues. Trimming took 3 bases from V and 4 from J; bases not matched to a gene: 7.

The V and J genes are TRBV5-1 and TRBJ2-5; D might be TRBD1 (6 bases). Trimming cost V 4 bases and J 4 bases, with 14 bases left between them. Germline CDR1 is SGHRS and CDR2 is YFSETQ. The CDR3 loop spans 14 amino acids. CDR3 coding DNA: TGCGCCAGCAGCCCGCCCGGGACAATAGAGACCCAGTACTTC. It specifies CASSPPGTIETQYF.

The chain's CDR3 is CVTAAQGWNSPLHF. For the CDR3, the DNA is TGTGTCACGGCGGCACAGGGGTGGAATTCACCCCTCCACTTT. This sequence joins TRBV28 and TRBJ1-6; TRBD1 aligns across 7 bases. CDR3 size: 14 residues. Germline-derived CDR1 and CDR2 are MDHEN and SYDVKM.

The chain has TRBV20-1 and TRBJ1-2; possibly TRBD1 for D (5 bases). Germline V gives CDR1 DFQATT, CDR2 SNEGSKA (reference sequence). This CDR3 contains 11 residues. V lost 1 base and J 8 bases, leaving 8 bases between the germline ends. CDR3 sequence: CSARVQGGYTF. The DNA of the CDR3 is TGCAGTGCTAGAGTCCAGGGAGGCTACACCTTC.

This chain uses TRBV6-5 with TRBJ2-7; no clear D gene. CDR3 length: 13 amino acids. V lost 2 bases and J lost 6, with 11 bases in between. Germline V gene data show CDR1 as MNHEY and CDR2 as SVGAGI. The CDR3: CASSYSRVSEQYF. CDR3 DNA sequence: TGTGCCAGCAGTTACAGTCGGGTTAGCGAGCAGTACTTC.

V and J are TRBV24-1 and TRBJ1-1, with D perhaps TRBD1 (5 bases). Germline V lookup: CDR1 KGHDR, CDR2 SFDVKD. V shed 3 bases and J shed 8 bases, with 12 bases lying between them. CDR3 length: 13 residues. The CDR3 DNA sequence: TGTGCCACCAGTGATCTTGGAGGGACGGAAGCTTTCTTT. This codes for CATSDLGGTEAFF.

V gene TRBV18 combines with J gene TRBJ2-1; 14 nucleotides align to TRBD2. This CDR3 has 17 residues. Germline lookup yields CDR1 KGHSH and CDR2 LQKENI. V trimming: 4 bases; J trimming: 5 bases; junction bases outside the gene matches: 7. CDR3 sequence: CASSRGTSGSMHNEQFF. CDR3 nucleotide sequence: TGTGCCAGCTCACGCGGGACTAGCGGGAGTATGCACAATGAGCAGTTCTTC. The variable domain in full, with the rest retrieved from reference TRBV18 and TRBJ2-1, is NAGVMQNPRHLVRRRGQEARLRCSPMKGHSHVYWYRQLPEEGLKFMVYLQKENIIDESGMPKERFSAEFPKEGPSILRIQQVVRGDSAAYFCASSRGTSGSMHNEQFFGPGTRLTVL.

This rearrangement joins TRBV7-9 to TRBJ1-1, with a tentative D call TRBD1 (5 bases). Trimming cost V 5 bases and J 4 bases, with 11 bases left between them. Germline assignment: CDR1 SEHNR and CDR2 FQNEAQ (reference sequence). The CDR3 totals 13 residues. As DNA, the CDR3 is TGTGCCAGCAGCGTAGGACACCCCACTGAAGCTTTCTTT. Translation gives CASSVGHPTEAFF.

The CDR3 loop reads CASSSQGHQGDSPLHF. CDR3 in DNA: TGTGCCAGCAGCTCACAGGGGCACCAAGGGGATTCACCCCTCCACTTT. The chain carries TRBV5-4 and TRBJ1-6, with TRBD1 matching 7 bases. V was clipped by 3 bases and J by 8 bases; unmatched bases: 11. The CDR3 has 16 amino acids. The germline CDR1 and CDR2 sequences are SGHNT and YYREEE (reference sequence). Full variable domain (missing parts from reference TRBV5-4 and TRBJ1-6): ETGVTQSPTHLIKTRGQQVTLRCSSQSGHNTVSWYQQALGQGPQFIFQYYREEENGRGNFPPRFSGLQFPNYSSELNVNALELDDSALYLCASSSQGHQGDSPLHFGNGTRLTVT.

V gene TRBV28 combines with J gene TRBJ1-5; D may be TRBD1 (5 bases). Germline CDR1 is MDHEN and CDR2 is SYDVKM. The CDR3 is made up of 13 amino acids. Deletions cut 5 bases from V and 2 bases from J, with 7 bases between. Written as DNA, the CDR3 is TGTGCCAGCAGTCTGACAGGCAATCAGCCCCAGCATTTT. It specifies CASSLTGNQPQHF.

The chain joins TRBV19 to TRBJ2-5, with D possibly being TRBD1 (6 bases). The CDR3 is 14 amino acids. CDR1 is LNHDA, CDR2 SQIVND, per germline (reference sequence). V lost 6 bases and J 5 bases, leaving 16 bases between the germline ends. The CDR3 nucleotides are TGTGCCAGTAGCAGGGGTCAGGGGTCGGAGACCCAGTACTTC. It encodes CASSRGQGSETQYF.

With regard to this clone: This specimen includes other DNA sequences encoding the same CDR3. The gene calls are TRBV2 and TRBJ2-1; no clear D gene. V lost 7 bases, J lost 3 bases, and 4 bases lay in between. This CDR3 comprises 11 residues. Germline values: CDR1 SNHLY, CDR2 FYNNEI. CDR3 in amino acids: CASIYYNEQFF. The DNA of the CDR3 is TGTGCCAGCATATACTACAATGAGCAGTTCTTC. Drawing the rest from reference TRBV2 and TRBJ2-1, the complete variable domain is EPEVTQTPSHQVTQMGQEVILRCVPISNHLYFYWYRQILGQKVEFLVSFYNNEISEKSEIFDDQFSVERPDGSNFTLKIRSTKLEDSAMYFCASIYYNEQFFGPGTRLTVL.

This sequence joins TRBV4-2 and TRBJ2-1; 15 nucleotides align to TRBD2. CDR1 and CDR2 from the germline V gene are LGHNA and YNFKEQ. This CDR3 is built from 17 residues. V shed 2 bases, J shed 9 bases, and the junction held 8 bases outside the gene matches. The DNA of the CDR3 is TGTGCCAGCAGCCAAAATTCACCGGGACTAGCGGGAGGTGAGCAGTTCTTC. The encoded protein is CASSQNSPGLAGGEQFF.

The rearrangement uses TRBV30 and TRBJ2-3, with 8 bases fitting TRBD2. This CDR3 comprises 15 residues. Per the germline V gene, CDR1 is GTSNPN and CDR2 is SVGIG (reference sequence). J was trimmed by 1 base and V by 2 bases; bases with no gene match: 5. The CDR3: CAWSYPGGRTDTQYF. The CDR3 DNA follows: TGTGCCTGGAGTTACCCGGGGGGGCGCACAGATACGCAGTATTTT.

This clone was detected only a few times. This sample includes further DNA sequences coding for the same CDR3. The chain couples TRBV12-3 or TRBV12-4 to TRBJ2-7; no reliable D call. This CDR3 region has 13 residues. The ends were cut back, 1 base at V and 0 bases at J, with 4 bases in the middle. The CDR3 DNA reads as TGTGCCAGCAGTTTAGACAGCTCCTACGAGCAGTACTTC. It is translated as CASSLDSSYEQYF.

The V call is TRBV7-3, the J call TRBJ2-7; 13 bases fit TRBD2. Trimming took 5 bases from V and 4 from J; bases not matched to a gene: 8. Germline V lookup: CDR1 SGHTA, CDR2 FQGTGA. The CDR3 is 16 amino acids. The CDR3 DNA reads as TGTGCCAGCAGCCCCAGGGGGACTAGCGGGGTGTACGAGCAGTACTTC. Translating gives CASSPRGTSGVYEQYF.

The chain joins TRBV6-5 to TRBJ1-5; D is unclear. Germline CDR1 is MNHEY and CDR2 is SVGAGI. This CDR3 contains 14 residues. The V end was cut by 8 bases, the J end by 6 bases, with 17 bases between. As DNA, the CDR3 is TGTGCCAGCTCAACACCGTTGTCGGGTCAGCCCCAGCATTTT. The encoded protein is CASSTPLSGQPQHF.